This T cell receptor beta chain was captured in a study of blood T cell repertoires in COVID-19. V shed 3 bases, J shed 1 base, and the junction held 1 base outside the gene matches. Germline lookup yields CDR1 SNHLY and CDR2 FYNNEI. The CDR3 covers 15 residues. Generated by immunoSEQ multiplex PCR, the TCRdb table keeps only in-frame clones and is missing some. Of roughly 250,000 clones listed, around 88% are singletons. The genes are TRBV2 and TRBJ2-2; TRBD2 agrees at 8 bases. The clonotype originates from a middle-aged woman with acute COVID-19. The sequenced sample was PBMCs or T cells enriched from blood (not recorded which). CDR3 loop: CASSEAGGNTGELFF. Here the CDR3 DNA reads TGTGCCAGCAGTGAGGCGGGAGGGAACACCGGGGAGCTGTTTTTT.